This T cell receptor (beta chain) was captured in a study of cytomegalovirus exposure and HLA in healthy donors. Among the roughly 120 subjects of the validation cohort, separate from the approximately 670-subject first cohort, were the donors. Sequencing used immunoSEQ multiplex PCR; TCRdb keeps in-frame clones, though not all of them. This sample yields 150,000 to 180,000 clones, of which 86% are seen a single time; around 24% belongs to the top ten. This CDR3 is built from 14 residues. The germline CDR1 and CDR2 sequences are MNHNS and SASEGT. Trimming stripped 10 bases from V and 1 base from J, with 16 bases between. About this clone: Its antigen is as yet unknown.

Study-level findings and limits: It was confirmed in vitro that a few of the CMV-associated chains were specific for CMV antigens.

This clonotype was sampled from a man aged 18 to 29 in good health and CMV-seropositive. The sequenced material came from PBMCs. The chain joins TRBV6-1 to TRBJ1-1; D might be TRBD1 (6 bases). The DNA of the CDR3 is TGTGCCACCAAGACAGGCGGGTCGAACACTGAAGCTTTCTTT. It encodes CATKTGGSNTEAFF.